Presented here are 32 T cell receptor beta chains from one specimen sequenced in a study of vaccination and CD4 T cells after COVID-19 (dated 2022 in TCRdb). Library method: PCR. The data were produced on an Illumina iSeq 100. DNA from cultured CD4+ T cells was subjected to TCR sequencing with the Oncomine TCR Beta short-read assay at the Johns Hopkins FTIC core. TCRdb redid the processing of the public reads, applying fastp at Q25 and MiXCR, and retained in-frame beta chains. Identical CDR3 proteins give one entry, which carries the most common genes and DNA. For this sample there are fewer than 15,000 distinct CDR3 sequences; approximately 50% appear just once. Roughly a sixth of the sample belongs to the ten largest clones. Reading the label with the study, this specimen's treatment or condition is: approximately 11-day PBMC culture with coronavirus spike peptide pools or control peptides (ViraFEST assay).

No cognate antigen is known for these TCRs. The sequencing input was CD4+ T cells from blood, cultured in vitro. All receptors come from a human donor who had recovered from COVID-19.

This sequence joins TRBV10-2 and TRBJ1-6; 7 bases fit TRBD1. CDR1 and CDR2 (germline): WSHSY, SAAADI. With 7 bases clipped from V and 7 bases from J, the junction kept 7 bases outside the gene matches. This CDR3 is built from 14 residues. The CDR3 DNA is TGCGCCAGCACTCCGACAGGGAGAAATTCACCCCTCCACTTT. Translated: CASTPTGRNSPLHF.

The count of this clonotype is one. This chain joins TRBV12-3 or TRBV12-4 and TRBJ1-5; D unclear. Trimming cost V 3 bases and J 4 bases, with 10 bases left between them. CDR3 length: 14 residues. The CDR3 protein is CASSFSWQNQPQHF. DNA of the CDR3: TGTGCCAGCAGTTTTAGCTGGCAAAATCAGCCCCAGCATTTT.

This clonotype was detected only a few times. Here the CDR3 DNA reads TGTGCCACCAGTGATTCCCTAACGGGAAGGGAAGAGACCCAGTACTTC. This translates into CATSDSLTGREETQYF. V and J are TRBV24-1 and TRBJ2-5; D possibly corresponds to TRBD2 (5 bases). The CDR3 has 16 residues. The germline V gene encodes CDR1 KGHDR and CDR2 SFDVKD. V gave up 2 bases and J gave up 3 bases, with 15 bases separating them.

The gene calls are TRBV4-1 and TRBJ1-3; D remains ambiguous. CDR3 length equals 17 residues. V lost 1 base to trimming and J lost 0 bases, with 13 bases between them. CDR1 is MGHRA and CDR2 is YSYEKL in the germline V gene. The CDR3 sequence is CASSQVGGPHSGNTIYF. CDR3 sequence (DNA): TGCGCCAGCAGCCAAGTAGGTGGGCCCCACTCTGGAAACACCATATATTTT.

This chain connects TRBV2 to TRBJ1-1; D might be TRBD1 (5 bases). The CDR3 runs 13 residues. From germline, CDR1 is SNHLY and CDR2 FYNNEI. V dropped 5 bases and J dropped 3 bases, with 10 bases sitting between them. CDR3 in amino acids: CASSFTGDTEAFF. Here the CDR3 DNA reads TGTGCCAGCAGTTTTACAGGAGACACTGAAGCTTTCTTT. The whole variable domain, filled in from reference TRBV2 and TRBJ1-1, reads EPEVTQTPSHQVTQMGQEVILRCVPISNHLYFYWYRQILGQKVEFLVSFYNNEISEKSEIFDDQFSVERPDGSNFTLKIRSTKLEDSAMYFCASSFTGDTEAFFGQGTRLTVV.

This chain joins TRBV5-6 and TRBJ2-3; no definite D call. Germline V gene data show CDR1 as SGHDT and CDR2 as YYEEEE. CDR3 size: 15 residues. V was shortened by 4 bases and J by 0 bases, with 12 bases between the two germline ends. The CDR3 DNA reads TGTGCCAGCAGCGTGGATTGGGCGAGCACAGATACGCAGTATTTT. Translation gives CASSVDWASTDTQYF.

The chain joins TRBV7-2 to TRBJ2-5; TRBD1 agrees at 9 bases. The trim removed 5 bases at V and 2 bases at J, leaving 6 bases unmatched. Germline-derived CDR1 and CDR2 are SGHTA and FQGNSA. The CDR3 length is 15 residues. CDR3 residues: CASSDRDRVQETQYF. Written as DNA, the CDR3 is TGTGCCAGCAGCGACCGGGACAGGGTGCAAGAGACCCAGTACTTC.

The table lists this clonotype with a count of one. The rearrangement links TRBV20-1 to TRBJ2-4; TRBD2 matches 9 bases. Germline lookup yields CDR1 DFQATT and CDR2 SNEGSKA (reference sequence). Trimming took 3 bases from V and 7 from J; bases not matched to a gene: 10. The CDR3 length is 15 residues. The CDR3 nucleotides are TGCAGTGCTAGCAGGCGGGAGGGCCCTGAGAACATTCAGTACTTC. It yields the protein CSASRREGPENIQYF.

This rearrangement joins TRBV20-1 to TRBJ1-1, with D possibly TRBD1 on 5 matching bases. Germline V gives CDR1 DFQATT, CDR2 SNEGSKA (reference sequence). This CDR3 is built from 15 residues. Trimming took 5 bases from V and 1 from J, leaving 17 bases between them. The CDR3 sequence: CSAPHGGRGNTEAFF. The CDR3 region has the DNA TGCAGTGCTCCCCATGGGGGGAGGGGGAACACTGAAGCTTTCTTT.

There are a few counts of this clonotype. The chain is built from TRBV2 and TRBJ1-5; TRBD1 might be the D (6 bases). The CDR3 has 12 residues. Trimming pared 7 bases from V and 5 bases from J, leaving 9 bases between. CDR1 and CDR2 from the germline V gene are SNHLY and FYNNEI. The CDR3 DNA sequence: TGTGCCAGCAACAGGGTGGATCAGCCCCAGCATTTT. Translated: CASNRVDQPQHF.

The chain carries TRBV28 and TRBJ2-7; TRBD2 matches at 9 bases. CDR1 is MDHEN and CDR2 is SYDVKM in the germline V gene. CDR3 length: 15 amino acids. V shed 3 bases and J 1 base; nucleotides not matched to a gene: 4. The CDR3, as DNA: TGTGCCAGCAGTTTGGGCCTAGCGGGGTCCTACGAGCAGTACTTC. Amino acids: CASSLGLAGSYEQYF.

V and J are TRBV5-4 and TRBJ1-2; 11 nucleotides match TRBD1. Germline V gives CDR1 SGHNT, CDR2 YYREEE (reference sequence). CDR3 length equals 15 residues. V dropped 4 bases and J dropped 4; count of bases not matched to a gene: 6. The CDR3 spells CASSPGTGGTYGYTF. The DNA for the CDR3 is TGTGCCAGCAGCCCGGGGACAGGGGGGACCTATGGCTACACCTTC.

The CDR3 DNA sequence: TGCGCCAGCAGCTTACAAGATGGCGGCACAGATACGCAGTATTTT. It yields the protein CASSLQDGGTDTQYF. J is TRBJ2-3 and V is TRBV5-1; D call uncertain. Germline-derived CDR1 and CDR2 are SGHRS and YFSETQ. The length of the CDR3 is 15 residues. With 2 bases removed from V and 1 base from J, the gap between germline ends came to 11 bases.

The V call is TRBV27, the J call TRBJ2-7, with a possible D match to TRBD1 (6 bases). V was clipped by 2 bases and J by 3 bases, with 14 bases between them. Looked up from germline, CDR1 is MNHEY and CDR2 is SMNVEV (reference sequence). CDR3 length equals 15 residues. CDR3 loop: CASSLQGKVGYEQYF. The CDR3 DNA reads TGTGCCAGCAGTTTACAGGGGAAAGTCGGCTACGAGCAGTACTTC.

This chain joins TRBV20-1 and TRBJ2-6; 7 bases agree with TRBD1. Germline trimming cut 3 bases from V and 2 bases from J; bases unmatched to any gene: 7. There are 16 residues in the CDR3. CDR1 and CDR2 from the germline V gene are DFQATT and SNEGSKA (reference sequence). This CDR3 is CSASPPDRAGANVLTF. The CDR3 DNA reads TGCAGTGCTAGTCCCCCTGACAGGGCTGGGGCCAACGTCCTGACTTTC.

This clonotype was counted between two and nine times. The chain recombines TRBV21-1 with TRBJ2-7; the table's D call, TRBD2, has no DNA check behind it. TRBV21-1 is a recognized pseudogene. The CDR3 has 18 residues. The chain's CDR3 is CASRPSSGPWIPSYEQYF. CDR3 in DNA: TGTGCCAGCAGACCTTCCTCGGGCCCTTGGATCCCCTCCTACGAGCAGTACTTC.

V usage is TRBV5-1 and J usage is TRBJ2-5; D may match TRBD1 or TRBD2 (5 bases each). Between the trimmed V and J ends, which lost 4 bases and 5 bases, there was a span of 12 bases. Germline-derived CDR1 and CDR2 are SGHRS and YFSETQ. The length of the CDR3 is 13 residues. For the CDR3, the DNA is TGCGCCAGCAGCAGTGGAGAGGGGGAGACCCAGTACTTC. Its protein is CASSSGEGETQYF.

The V and J genes are TRBV7-8 and TRBJ1-2, with D possibly being TRBD1 (5 bases). The germline V gene encodes CDR1 SGHVS and CDR2 FQNEAQ. This CDR3 contains 14 residues. V dropped 7 bases and J dropped 4 bases, with 16 bases sitting between them. In nucleotides, the CDR3 is TGTGCCAGCACCAAGCGGGAGACAGCCTATGGCTACACCTTC. Amino acid sequence: CASTKRETAYGYTF.

The rearrangement joins TRBV6-1 to TRBJ1-2, with 7 bases lining up with TRBD1. Germline V gene sequence: CDR1 MNHNS, CDR2 SASEGT. The V segment lost 9 bases and the J segment 8 bases; nucleotides outside the gene matches: 15. This CDR3 spans 14 amino acids. The chain's CDR3 is CASGGKGALWGYTF. The CDR3 bases are TGTGCCAGTGGGGGGAAGGGGGCCCTTTGGGGCTACACCTTC.

This clonotype was detected only a few times. The chain recombines TRBV2 with TRBJ2-7; 7 bases are shared with TRBD1. The germline CDR1 and CDR2 sequences are SNHLY and FYNNEI. CDR3 length equals 13 residues. The V and J ends lost 9 bases and 0 bases, in that order; junction bases with no gene match: 5. The CDR3 protein is CASHRGSSYEQYF. The CDR3 nucleotides are TGTGCCAGTCACAGGGGAAGCTCCTACGAGCAGTACTTC.

This chain connects TRBV5-4 to TRBJ2-1, with 9 bases fitting TRBD1. CDR3 size: 15 residues. The germline gives CDR1 SGHNT, CDR2 YYREEE (reference sequence). Trimming took 0 bases from V and 4 from J; bases not matched to a gene: 2. CDR3 nucleotide sequence: TGTGCCAGCAGCTTGGACAGGGGGCCGTACAATGAGCAGTTCTTC. Encoded protein: CASSLDRGPYNEQFF.

The rearrangement links TRBV11-3 to TRBJ2-6; D might be TRBD1 or TRBD2, each matching 5 bases. CDR1 SGHNT and CDR2 YENEEA come from the germline V gene. The CDR3 consists of 17 residues. Trimming shortened V by 4 bases and J by 4 bases, and 17 bases separated the two germline ends. This chain's CDR3 is CASSSPPGTGGANVLTF. CDR3 sequence (DNA): TGTGCCAGCAGCTCCCCCCCGGGGACGGGAGGGGCCAACGTCCTGACTTTC.

Only one count was recorded for this clonotype. The chain joins TRBV6-1 to TRBJ1-4, with D perhaps TRBD1 (6 bases). The V and J ends lost 6 bases and 0 bases respectively, with 11 bases between them. The CDR3 consists of 15 residues. The germline V gene has CDR1 MNHNS and CDR2 SASEGT. The CDR3 nucleotides read TGTGCCAGCAGCTCCCAGGGGTCAACTAATGAAAAACTGTTTTTT. Translating it yields CASSSQGSTNEKLFF.

The chain carries TRBV7-9 and TRBJ1-1; D unclear. Between the trimmed V and J ends, which lost 0 bases and 1 base, there was a span of 3 bases. The CDR3 is 13 amino acids. CDR1 and CDR2 from the germline V gene are SEHNR and FQNEAQ (reference sequence). The CDR3 DNA reads as TGTGCCAGCAGCTTAGCGGGGAACACTGAAGCTTTCTTT. Protein: CASSLAGNTEAFF.

The rearrangement links TRBV10-3 to TRBJ2-1; 8 positions agree with TRBD2. The junction had 10 bases not matched to a gene; V was cut back by 6 bases and J by 3 bases. The CDR3 consists of 16 residues. CDR1 is ENHRY and CDR2 is SYGVKD in the germline V gene. The CDR3 bases are TGTGCCATCAGCCCTCATGGTAGCGGGAACTACAATGAGCAGTTCTTC. It encodes CAISPHGSGNYNEQFF.

The chain employs TRBV7-2 and TRBJ1-5; D is undetermined. Germline CDR1 reads SGHTA; CDR2 reads FQGNSA. This CDR3 is 13 amino acids long. V dropped 2 bases and J dropped 9 bases, with 11 bases sitting between them. The CDR3 reads CASSLQVARPQHF. For the CDR3, the DNA is TGTGCCAGCAGCTTACAGGTTGCTCGGCCCCAGCATTTT.

This chain links TRBV12-3 or TRBV12-4 with TRBJ1-2, with no clear D. Trimming cost V 6 bases and J 7 bases, with 15 bases left between them. The CDR3 runs 13 residues. CDR3 nucleotides: TGTGCCAGCAGAACTACCCTCAGCCCTGGCTACACCTTC. Translated, it gives CASRTTLSPGYTF.

The chain has TRBV7-2 and TRBJ2-3; D is possibly TRBD2 (7 bases). V lost 5 bases to trimming and J lost 7 bases, with 19 bases between them. Germline CDR1 is SGHTA and CDR2 is FQGNSA. CDR3 length: 15 residues. This chain's CDR3 is CASSQEGGLRNTQYF. The CDR3 nucleotides are TGTGCCAGCAGCCAAGAGGGGGGGCTAAGGAATACGCAGTATTTT.

DNA for the CDR3: TGTGCCAGCAGTTCGCTAGCGGGTGGGGCGAGTGAGCAGTTCTTC. It specifies CASSSLAGGASEQFF. The gene calls are TRBV27 and TRBJ2-1; 8 bases align to TRBD2. Trimming took 4 bases from V and 9 from J; bases not matched to a gene: 11. CDR3 length: 15 residues. Looked up from germline, CDR1 is MNHEY and CDR2 is SMNVEV (reference sequence).

This sequence joins TRBV6-2 or TRBV6-3 and TRBJ1-1; TRBD1 agrees at 7 bases. The germline CDR1 and CDR2 sequences are MNHEY and SVGEGT. This CDR3 contains 16 residues. V shed 4 bases and J 0 bases; nucleotides not matched to a gene: 8. The CDR3 DNA reads as TGTGCCAGCAGTTGGGACAGCGTTTCGATGAACACTGAAGCTTTCTTT. It specifies CASSWDSVSMNTEAFF.

This chain joins TRBV6-5 and TRBJ1-5; 9 bases line up with TRBD1. Germline trimming cut 4 bases from V and 3 bases from J; bases unmatched to any gene: 7. Germline loops: CDR1 MNHEY, CDR2 SVGAGI. This CDR3 spans 16 amino acids. The CDR3 loop is CASSSLGTGNNQPQHF. CDR3 sequence (DNA): TGTGCCAGCAGTTCCCTCGGGACAGGGAACAATCAGCCCCAGCATTTT.

This clonotype was seen a handful of times. This chain uses TRBV23-1 with TRBJ2-7; D call uncertain. TRBV23-1 is recorded as an ORF, its role being uncertain. This CDR3 has 15 residues. The V gene lost 4 bases and the J gene lost 5 bases, with 18 bases spanning the gap. In DNA form, the CDR3 reads TGCGCCAGCAGTCTTAGTCGAGGATTCGACAACGAGCAGTACTTC. Its protein product is CASSLSRGFDNEQYF.